This TCR beta chain was recorded in a study of PD-1 blockade in classical Hodgkin lymphoma. Sample time point: cycle 4 day 1 (C4D1), after 5 to 7 weeks of nivolumab. Each patient relapsed following autologous stem cell transplantation, and prior brentuximab vedotin exposure differed. Study-level findings and limits: Lower baseline TCR diversity was reported for newly diagnosed patients than for healthy donors. Complete responders entered with baseline diversity on par with newly diagnosed patients, the results showed. CD4+ TCR diversity rose significantly by C4D1, and CD8+ TCR diversity did not.

Of note for this clone: The antigen is unknown.

The V gene lost 2 bases and the J gene lost 1 base, with 20 bases spanning the gap. This CDR3 is built from 18 residues. CDR1 and CDR2 (germline): SGHNT, YENEEA. Here immunoSEQ multiplex PCR was the method, and the copy in TCRdb shows in-frame clones only, minus some. In the table there are about 93,000 clones, about three quarters of which are singletons. The chain employs TRBV11-3 and TRBJ1-1; D unclear. Sequenced here: peripheral blood mononuclear cells (PBMCs), sampled before the fourth cycle of nivolumab. This TCR came from a human donor with classical Hodgkin lymphoma. CDR3 loop: CASSLHLPRPRENTEAFF. For the CDR3, the DNA is TGTGCCAGCAGCTTACATCTTCCCAGGCCGAGGGAGAACACTGAAGCTTTCTTT.